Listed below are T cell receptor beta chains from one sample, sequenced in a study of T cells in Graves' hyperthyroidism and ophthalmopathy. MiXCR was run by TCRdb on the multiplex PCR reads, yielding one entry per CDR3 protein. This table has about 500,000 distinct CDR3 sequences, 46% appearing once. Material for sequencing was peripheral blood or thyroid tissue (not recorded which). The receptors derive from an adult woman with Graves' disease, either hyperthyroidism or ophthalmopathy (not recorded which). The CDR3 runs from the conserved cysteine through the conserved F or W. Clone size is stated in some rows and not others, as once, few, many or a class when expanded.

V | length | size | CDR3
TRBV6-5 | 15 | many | CASTLGGSYNSPLHF
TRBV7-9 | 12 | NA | CASGTQYGELFF
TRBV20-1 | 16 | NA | CSARVGRSSYNSPLHF
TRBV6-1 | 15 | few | CASSEVDTVTYEQYF
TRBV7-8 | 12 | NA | CASRMDRGELFF
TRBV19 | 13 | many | CASTFGIGETQYF
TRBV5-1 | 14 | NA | CASSPEWGRTEAFF
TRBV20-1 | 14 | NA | CSAESRDRNYEQYF
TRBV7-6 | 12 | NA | CASSLSQNTIYF
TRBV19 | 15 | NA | CASNPSGTANTEAFF
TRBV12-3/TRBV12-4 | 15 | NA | CASSMGLAGSYEQYF
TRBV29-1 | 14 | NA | CSVVVSGDGYGYTF
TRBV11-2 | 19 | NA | CASQGFGQGHPFSNTEAFF
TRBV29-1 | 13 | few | CSVGAIYQETQYF
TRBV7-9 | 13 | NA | CASSYDWNYEQYF
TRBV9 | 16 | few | CASSVIGLAEYNEQFF
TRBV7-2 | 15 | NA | CASSLLAVSSYEQYF
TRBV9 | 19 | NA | CASTPGQGGAGALTGELFF
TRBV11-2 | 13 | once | CASSTGGGTEAFF
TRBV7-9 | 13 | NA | CASSNPGVETQYF
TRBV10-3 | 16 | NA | CAISESLSGPGTEAFF
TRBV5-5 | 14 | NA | CASSLRTGTYEQYF
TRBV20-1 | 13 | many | CSANRDGQETQYF
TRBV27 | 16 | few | CASSLQLLAGNYEQYF
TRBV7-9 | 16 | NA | CASSLGGTVGNSPLHF
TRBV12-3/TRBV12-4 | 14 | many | CASNRLGTPYEQYF
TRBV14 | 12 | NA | CASSQGGSSRYF
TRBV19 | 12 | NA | CASSSGYYEQYF
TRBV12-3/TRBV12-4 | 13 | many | CASSFSRDQPQHF
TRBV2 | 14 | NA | CASSPRISNQPQHF
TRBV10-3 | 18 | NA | CAIGSGTGQKRATGELFF
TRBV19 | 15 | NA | CASSRTRAFNQPQHF
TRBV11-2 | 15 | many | CASSLADRGRDEQYF
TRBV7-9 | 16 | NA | CASSSAAPGGQETQYF
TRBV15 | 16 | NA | CATSRDRAGVGQPQHF
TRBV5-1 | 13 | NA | CASSRAHRYEQYF
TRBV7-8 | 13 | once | CASSDGQAGGYTF
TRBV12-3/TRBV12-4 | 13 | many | CASSFPGARATTF
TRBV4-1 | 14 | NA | CASSQEHVDYGYTF
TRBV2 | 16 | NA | CASSEEPTGGRQPQHF
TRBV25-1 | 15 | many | CASSEWAGDNSPLHF
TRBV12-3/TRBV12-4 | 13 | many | CASSQGINTEAFF
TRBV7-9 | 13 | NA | CATPQVANSPLHF
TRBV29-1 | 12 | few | CSVETGGTEAFF
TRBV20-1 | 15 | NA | CSALGFPSGDDGYTF
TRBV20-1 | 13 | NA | CSARPGASSPLHF
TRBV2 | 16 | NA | CASSARGTSGQETQYF
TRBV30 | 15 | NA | CAWNPLATGTETQYF
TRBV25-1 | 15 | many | CASSDSTVRNTEAFF
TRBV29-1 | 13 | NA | CSVQVQGTYEQYF
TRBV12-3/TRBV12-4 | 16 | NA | CASRSTSGSGTGELFF
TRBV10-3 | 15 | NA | CAISCSSGSTGELFF
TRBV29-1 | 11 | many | CSVPVNTEAFF
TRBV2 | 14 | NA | CASTTTGMIGGYTF
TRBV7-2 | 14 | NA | CASSLAYGSYEQYF
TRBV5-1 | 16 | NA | CASSGTGLSGANVLTF